The subject of this entry is one T cell receptor (beta chain). These data are taken from a study of blood T cell repertoires in COVID-19. The authors' processing: Amplified reference gene primers provided the basis for estimating nucleated cell counts. Repertoires were generated with immunoSEQ multiplex PCR, while TCRdb's copy carries only in-frame clones and drops some. The DNA gave D and trimming, while V, J and clone size come from that table. The table has about 38,000 clones, approximately 74% seen once. V was clipped by 5 bases and J by 9 bases; unmatched bases: 13. CDR1 and CDR2 from the germline V gene are SGHTA and FQGTGA. This CDR3 has 15 amino acids.

The source of this sequence is a man between 65 and 85 years old with COVID-19, enrolled during active disease. The specimen sequenced was peripheral blood. The rearrangement joins TRBV7-3 to TRBJ2-3; TRBD2 agrees at 8 bases. This CDR3 is CASSLGAGGRVTQYF. In nucleotides, the CDR3 is TGTGCCAGCAGCCTCGGGGCGGGGGGCCGTGTCACGCAGTATTTT. Supplemented by reference TRBV7-3 and TRBJ2-3, the full variable domain reads GAGVSQTPSNKVTEKGKYVELRCDPISGHTALYWYRQSLGQGPEFLIYFQGTGAADDSGLPNDRFFAVRPEGSVSTLKIQRTERGDSAVYLCASSLGAGGRVTQYFGPGTRLTVL.